This T cell receptor (beta chain) was recovered during a study of T cell repertoires in cytomegalovirus infection. TCRdb processed the reads anew with MiXCR; each CDR3 protein has one entry. The sample lists 230,000 or so distinct CDR3 sequences, 15% to 20% occurring once. This clonotype was observed many times. As yet, its antigen is unknown. Study results and caveats: Adding up the frequency of public TCR beta families identified people who carried CMV plus the relevant HLA. Clonotypes of TCR beta that were HLA-C-restricted and CMV-specific dominated the ex vivo response.

V was trimmed by 3 bases and J by 8 bases, leaving 4 bases between them. The germline V gene encodes CDR1 MDHEN and CDR2 SYDVKM. The CDR3 consists of 10 residues. The clonotype originates from a human donor in good health (CMV status not recorded). Some clones in this sample may be carry-over from other donors' samples. The V and J genes are TRBV28 and TRBJ1-2; D uncertain. Sequenced input: CD8+ T cells from PBMCs. The CDR3 DNA reads TGTGCCAGCAGTTTTCAAGGCTACACCTTC. This gives the protein CASSFQGYTF.